This T cell receptor (beta chain) was captured by sequencing in a study of technical replicates of blood from a few donors. Sequencing used immunoSEQ multiplex PCR; TCRdb keeps in-frame clones, though not all of them. The sample holds more than 90,000 clones, 95% seen once. Sequences were obtained from T cells isolated from PBMCs. The sequence was collected from a human donor in good health.

CDR3 DNA: TGTGCCAGCAGCGTACTAGAGGGCTACGAGCAGTACTTC. Encoded protein: CASSVLEGYEQYF. The chain employs TRBV9 and TRBJ2-7; the D gene is possibly TRBD2 (5 bases). The germline gives CDR1 SGDLS, CDR2 YYNGEE. The CDR3 consists of 13 residues. The V end lost 1 base, the J end lost 3 bases, and 8 bases lay between the germline ends.